This passage covers 21 T cell receptor beta chains from one sample sequenced in a study of OX40 agonist ivuxolimab in advanced cancers. Data came from immunoSEQ multiplex PCR; TCRdb stores just in-frame clones and leaves some out. The sample has 57,000 or so clones, roughly nine tenths seen once. Sequences were derived from CD4+ or CD8+ T cells sorted from blood, sampled in a trial of the OX40 agonist ivuxolimab. The receptor source for this set is an adult with an advanced solid tumor such as melanoma, head and neck, liver or kidney cancer.

The gene calls are TRBV18 and TRBJ2-1, with D unresolved. Germline V gene data show CDR1 as KGHSH and CDR2 as LQKENI. This CDR3 is 12 amino acids long. The V and J ends lost 4 bases and 9 bases respectively, with 10 bases between them. Here the CDR3 reads CASSQATFEQFF. In DNA form, the CDR3 reads TGTGCCAGCTCACAGGCCACCTTTGAGCAGTTCTTC.

The rearrangement links TRBV7-9 to TRBJ1-2, with a tentative D call TRBD1 (6 bases). Between the trimmed V and J ends, which lost 7 bases and 2 bases, there was a span of 14 bases. Germline values: CDR1 SEHNR, CDR2 FQNEAQ (reference sequence). The CDR3 is made up of 14 amino acids. CDR3 sequence (DNA): TGTGCCAGCACCCGAAGGGGGGTAAACTATGGCTACACCTTC. Its protein product is CASTRRGVNYGYTF.

This sequence joins TRBV6-1 and TRBJ2-7; D is unclear. The CDR3 has 11 residues. In germline, CDR1 is MNHNS, CDR2 SASEGT. Trimming pared 7 bases from V and 3 bases from J, leaving 7 bases between. The DNA of the CDR3 is TGTGCCAGCACAGCCGGCTACGAGCAGTACTTC. Its protein product is CASTAGYEQYF.

The gene calls are TRBV28 and TRBJ1-2, with unresolved D. Germline CDR1 and CDR2: MDHEN and SYDVKM. The CDR3 is 11 residues long. V gave up 10 bases and J gave up 6 bases, with 12 bases separating them. The CDR3 here is CATDTGNGYTF. The CDR3 nucleotides read TGTGCCACCGACACTGGAAATGGCTACACCTTC.

The rearrangement joins TRBV6-5 to TRBJ2-7, with D perhaps given as TRBD1 or TRBD2 (5 bases each). The CDR3 loop spans 12 amino acids. Germline lookup yields CDR1 MNHEY and CDR2 SVGAGI. The V gene lost 6 bases and the J gene lost 3 bases, with 9 bases spanning the gap. The CDR3 nucleotides read TGTGCCAGCAGAGGGACCATCTACGAGCAGTACTTC. Its translation: CASRGTIYEQYF.

The CDR3, as DNA: TGCAGCGCAGGGACAGGGGGTTACAATGAGCAGTTCTTC. It translates to CSAGTGGYNEQFF. The rearrangement uses TRBV29-1 and TRBJ2-1, with TRBD1 matching 11 bases. The CDR3 has 13 residues. V trimming: 7 bases; J trimming: 4 bases; junction bases outside the gene matches: 3. Germline CDR1 is SQVTM and CDR2 is ANQGSEA.

CDR3 sequence reads: CASSQDRHSQGETQYF. The DNA of the CDR3 is TGCGCCAGCAGCCAAGATAGGCATTCCCAGGGAGAGACCCAGTACTTC. The V and J genes are TRBV4-3 and TRBJ2-5; the D gene is possibly TRBD1 (5 bases). Germline loops: CDR1 LGHNA, CDR2 YSLEER. V lost 0 bases, J lost 4 bases, and 15 bases lay in between. The CDR3 totals 16 residues.

The chain has TRBV19 and TRBJ1-2, with D possibly TRBD1 on 5 matching bases. Trimming removed 7 bases at V and 8 bases at J, with 14 bases between. Germline CDR1 LNHDA, CDR2 SQIVND (reference sequence). The length of the CDR3 is 12 residues. CDR3 DNA: TGTGCCAGTAAAGGGTACGGGGACGGCTACACCTTC. Protein product: CASKGYGDGYTF.

The chain links TRBV5-1 to TRBJ1-6, with TRBD1 identical over 10 bases. J was trimmed by 11 bases and V by 4 bases; bases with no gene match: 6. The CDR3 contains 14 residues. Germline V gene lookup returns CDR1 SGHRS and CDR2 YFSETQ. The CDR3 here is CASSVGQGRAPLHF. The DNA for the CDR3 is TGCGCCAGCAGCGTGGGACAGGGGAGGGCACCCCTCCACTTT.

V is TRBV10-2 and J is TRBJ1-2, with D possibly being TRBD1 (5 bases). Trimming cost V 0 bases and J 4 bases, with 12 bases left between them. The CDR3 length is 15 residues. In germline, CDR1 is WSHSY, CDR2 SAAADI. CDR3 amino acids: CASSESRDAGYGYTF. CDR3 coding DNA: TGCGCCAGCAGTGAGTCGAGGGACGCGGGCTATGGCTACACCTTC.

This chain joins TRBV23-1 and TRBJ1-1, with no clear D. TRBV23-1 is an ORF, and what it does is uncertain. V was cut by 3 bases and J by 4 bases, with 21 bases left in between. This CDR3 region has 17 residues. The DNA for the CDR3 is TGCGCCAGCAGTCATACCGGGCCCCGACTGGGGAGCACTGAAGCTTTCTTT. Translation gives CASSHTGPRLGSTEAFF.

V is TRBV18 and J is TRBJ2-5; a possible D gene is TRBD2 (6 bases). Trimming took off 3 bases at V and 5 bases at J, with 13 bases between the two ends. CDR1 is KGHSH and CDR2 is LQKENI in the germline V gene. There are 14 residues in the CDR3. CDR3 coding DNA: TGTGCCAGCTCACCGGGACTTGAGGGGGAGACCCAGTACTTC. Translating gives CASSPGLEGETQYF.

The CDR3 loop reads CASSLGRGRTGKTEAFF. CDR3 sequence (DNA): TGCGCCAGCAGCTTGGGCAGGGGGCGCACGGGAAAGACTGAAGCTTTCTTT. This rearrangement joins TRBV5-1 to TRBJ1-1, with TRBD1 matching over 8 bases. CDR1 and CDR2 from the germline V gene are SGHRS and YFSETQ. This CDR3 comprises 17 residues. V shed 0 bases and J 5 bases; nucleotides not matched to a gene: 12.

The V gene is TRBV7-6, the J gene TRBJ2-1, with TRBD2 as a possible D gene (6 bases). Germline CDR1 SGHVS, CDR2 FNYEAQ. V gave up 4 bases and J gave up 4 bases, with 14 bases separating them. The CDR3 contains 15 residues. Here the CDR3 reads CASSSQWGDYNEQFF. Written as DNA, the CDR3 is TGTGCCAGCAGCTCCCAATGGGGGGATTACAATGAGCAGTTCTTC.

This clone was detected only once. The V call is TRBV7-2, the J call TRBJ2-7; D not resolved. Trimming removed 5 bases at V and 0 bases at J, with 5 bases between. Germline CDR1 and CDR2: SGHTA and FQGNSA. This CDR3 region has 12 residues. CDR3 sequence: CASSKSSYEQYF. CDR3 DNA: TGTGCCAGCAGCAAGAGCTCCTACGAGCAGTACTTC.

About this clone: An end of the junction differs from the germline gene, which may be a read error. This chain joins TRBV7-2 and TRBJ2-5; 7 bases match TRBD1. CDR3 length: 13 residues. Looked up from germline, CDR1 is SGHTA and CDR2 is FQGNSA. CDR3 sequence (DNA): TGTGCCAGCGCCGGGACAGACCAAGCGACCCAGTACTTC. Its protein product is CASAGTDQATQYF.

The chain joins TRBV6-6 to TRBJ1-4; possibly TRBD1 for D (6 bases). This CDR3 spans 14 amino acids. CDR1 and CDR2 (germline): MNHNY, SVGAGI (reference sequence). Deletions cut 6 bases from V and 6 bases from J, with 14 bases between. The CDR3 loop is CASRGGARDEKLFF. As DNA, the CDR3 is TGTGCCAGCAGGGGGGGGGCCCGCGATGAAAAACTGTTTTTT.

The rearrangement uses TRBV9 and TRBJ1-2, with 8 nucleotides matching TRBD1. V dropped 7 bases and J dropped 6; count of bases not matched to a gene: 11. In germline, CDR1 is SGDLS, CDR2 YYNGEE. The CDR3 length is 14 residues. CDR3 protein: CASRTGSMTDGYTF. CDR3 coding DNA: TGTGCCAGCCGGACAGGGTCAATGACGGATGGCTACACCTTC.

The rearrangement links TRBV11-1 to TRBJ1-6; 7 nucleotides line up with TRBD1. This CDR3 region has 14 residues. With V trimmed by 4 bases and J by 7 bases, 4 bases remained unmatched. The germline CDR1 and CDR2 sequences are SGHAT and FQDESV (reference sequence). CDR3 loop: CASSSGTVNSPLHF. The CDR3 nucleotides are TGTGCCAGCAGCTCCGGGACAGTCAATTCACCCCTCCACTTT. The whole variable domain, filled in from reference TRBV11-1 and TRBJ1-6, reads EAEVAQSPRYKITEKSQAVAFWCDPISGHATLYWYRQILGQGPELLVQFQDESVVDDSQLPKDRFSAERLKGVDSTLKIQPAELGDSAMYLCASSSGTVNSPLHFGNGTRLTVT.

The chain combines TRBV5-8 with TRBJ1-5; tentative D call: TRBD1 (5 bases). Germline V gene lookup returns CDR1 SGHTS and CDR2 YDEGEE. V lost 0 bases and J 3 bases, leaving 10 bases between the germline ends. This CDR3 spans 15 amino acids. CDR3 sequence: CASSLAEGFNQPQHF. For the CDR3, the DNA is TGTGCCAGCAGCTTGGCCGAGGGGTTCAATCAGCCCCAGCATTTT.

This clone showed up just a few times. The genes are TRBV28 and TRBJ1-5, with 7 positions matching TRBD1. This CDR3 is 13 amino acids long. V gave up 9 bases and J gave up 6 bases; unmatched junction bases: 8. Germline V CDR1 and CDR2: MDHEN, SYDVKM. The CDR3 loop reads CASFRDSRQPQHF. The CDR3 DNA is TGTGCCAGTTTCCGGGACAGCCGTCAGCCCCAGCATTTT.